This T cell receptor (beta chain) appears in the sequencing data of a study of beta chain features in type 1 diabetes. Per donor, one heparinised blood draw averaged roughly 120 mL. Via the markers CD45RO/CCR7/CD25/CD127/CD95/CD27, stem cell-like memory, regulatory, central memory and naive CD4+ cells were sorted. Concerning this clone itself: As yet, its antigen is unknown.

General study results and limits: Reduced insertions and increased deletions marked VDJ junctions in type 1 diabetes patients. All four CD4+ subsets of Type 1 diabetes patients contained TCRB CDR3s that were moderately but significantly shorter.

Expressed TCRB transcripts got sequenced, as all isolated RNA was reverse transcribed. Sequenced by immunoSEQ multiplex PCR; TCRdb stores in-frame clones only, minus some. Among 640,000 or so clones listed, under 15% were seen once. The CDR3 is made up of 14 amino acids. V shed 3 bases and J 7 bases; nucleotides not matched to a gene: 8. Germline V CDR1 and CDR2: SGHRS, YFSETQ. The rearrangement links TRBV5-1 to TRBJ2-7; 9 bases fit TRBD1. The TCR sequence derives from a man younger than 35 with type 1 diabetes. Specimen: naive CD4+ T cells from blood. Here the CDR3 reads CASSYRDRVLEQYF. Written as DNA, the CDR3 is TGCGCCAGCAGCTACCGGGACAGGGTGCTGGAGCAGTACTTC.